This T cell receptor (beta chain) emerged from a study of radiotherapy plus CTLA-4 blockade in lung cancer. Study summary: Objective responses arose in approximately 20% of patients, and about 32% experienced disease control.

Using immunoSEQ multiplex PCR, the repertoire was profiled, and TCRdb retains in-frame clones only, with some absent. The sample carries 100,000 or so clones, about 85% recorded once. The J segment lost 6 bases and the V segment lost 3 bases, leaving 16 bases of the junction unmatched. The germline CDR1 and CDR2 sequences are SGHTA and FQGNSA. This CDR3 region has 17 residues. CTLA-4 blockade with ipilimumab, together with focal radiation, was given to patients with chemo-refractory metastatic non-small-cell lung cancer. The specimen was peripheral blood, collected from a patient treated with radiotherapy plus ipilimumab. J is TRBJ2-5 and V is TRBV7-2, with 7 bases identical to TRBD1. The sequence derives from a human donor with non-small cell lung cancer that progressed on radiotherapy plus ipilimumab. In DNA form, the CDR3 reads TGTGCCAGCAGCTTTTTCCCCCTCCCCCGGGACAGTAAGACCCAGTACTTC. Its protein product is CASSFFPLPRDSKTQYF.